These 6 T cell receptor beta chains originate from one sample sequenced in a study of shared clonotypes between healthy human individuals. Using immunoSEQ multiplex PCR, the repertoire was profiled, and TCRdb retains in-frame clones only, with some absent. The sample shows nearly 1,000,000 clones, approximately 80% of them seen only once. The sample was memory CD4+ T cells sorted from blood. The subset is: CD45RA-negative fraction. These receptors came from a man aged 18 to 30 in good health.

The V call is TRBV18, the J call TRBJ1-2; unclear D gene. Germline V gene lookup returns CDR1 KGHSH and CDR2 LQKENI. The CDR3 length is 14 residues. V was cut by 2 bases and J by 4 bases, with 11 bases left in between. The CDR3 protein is CASSPDRSSYGYTF. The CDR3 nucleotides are TGTGCCAGCTCACCAGACCGATCCTCCTATGGCTACACCTTC.

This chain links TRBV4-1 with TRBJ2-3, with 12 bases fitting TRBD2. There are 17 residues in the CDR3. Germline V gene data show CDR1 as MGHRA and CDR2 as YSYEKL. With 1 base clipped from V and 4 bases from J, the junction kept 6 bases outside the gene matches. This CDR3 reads CASSQGLTSGRPDTQYF. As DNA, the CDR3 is TGCGCCAGCAGCCAAGGTTTGACTAGCGGGAGACCAGATACGCAGTATTTT.

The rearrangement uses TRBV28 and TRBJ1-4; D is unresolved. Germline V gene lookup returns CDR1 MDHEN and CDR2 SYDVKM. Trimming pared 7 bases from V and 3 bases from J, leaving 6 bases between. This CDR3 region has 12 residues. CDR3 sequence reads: CASKAANEKLFF. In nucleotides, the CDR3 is TGTGCCAGCAAGGCGGCTAATGAAAAACTGTTTTTT.

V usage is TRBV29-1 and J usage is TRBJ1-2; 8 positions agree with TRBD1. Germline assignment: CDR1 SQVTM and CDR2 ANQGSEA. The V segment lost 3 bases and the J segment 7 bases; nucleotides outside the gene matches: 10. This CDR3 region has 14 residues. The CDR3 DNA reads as TGCAGCGTTGAGGGACAGGACTCTTGGGGTGGCTACACCTTC. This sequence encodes CSVEGQDSWGGYTF.

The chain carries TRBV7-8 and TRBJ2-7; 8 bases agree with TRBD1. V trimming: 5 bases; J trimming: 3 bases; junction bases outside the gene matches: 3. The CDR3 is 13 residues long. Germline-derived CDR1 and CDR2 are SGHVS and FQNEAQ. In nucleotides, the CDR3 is TGTGCCAGCAGCCGAGGGACAGGCTACGAGCAGTACTTC. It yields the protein CASSRGTGYEQYF.

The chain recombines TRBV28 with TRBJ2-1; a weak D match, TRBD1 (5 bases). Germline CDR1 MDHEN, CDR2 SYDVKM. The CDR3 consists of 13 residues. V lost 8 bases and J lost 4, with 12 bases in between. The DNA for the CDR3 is TGTGCCAGCGGGGCTAGGACGTACAATGAGCAGTTCTTC. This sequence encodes CASGARTYNEQFF.